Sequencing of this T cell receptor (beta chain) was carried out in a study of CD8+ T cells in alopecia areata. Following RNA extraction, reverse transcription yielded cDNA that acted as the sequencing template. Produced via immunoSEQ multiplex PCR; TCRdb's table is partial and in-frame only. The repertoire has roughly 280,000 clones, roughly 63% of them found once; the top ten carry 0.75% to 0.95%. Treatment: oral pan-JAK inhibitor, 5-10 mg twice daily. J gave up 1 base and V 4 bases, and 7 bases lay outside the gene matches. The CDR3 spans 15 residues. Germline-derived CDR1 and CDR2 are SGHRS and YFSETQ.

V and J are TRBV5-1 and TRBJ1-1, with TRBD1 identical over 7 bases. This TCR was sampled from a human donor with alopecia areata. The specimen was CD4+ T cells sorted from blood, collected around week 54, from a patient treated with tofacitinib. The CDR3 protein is CASSLEGGWNTEAFF. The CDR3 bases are TGCGCCAGCAGCCTGGAAGGGGGCTGGAACACTGAAGCTTTCTTT.